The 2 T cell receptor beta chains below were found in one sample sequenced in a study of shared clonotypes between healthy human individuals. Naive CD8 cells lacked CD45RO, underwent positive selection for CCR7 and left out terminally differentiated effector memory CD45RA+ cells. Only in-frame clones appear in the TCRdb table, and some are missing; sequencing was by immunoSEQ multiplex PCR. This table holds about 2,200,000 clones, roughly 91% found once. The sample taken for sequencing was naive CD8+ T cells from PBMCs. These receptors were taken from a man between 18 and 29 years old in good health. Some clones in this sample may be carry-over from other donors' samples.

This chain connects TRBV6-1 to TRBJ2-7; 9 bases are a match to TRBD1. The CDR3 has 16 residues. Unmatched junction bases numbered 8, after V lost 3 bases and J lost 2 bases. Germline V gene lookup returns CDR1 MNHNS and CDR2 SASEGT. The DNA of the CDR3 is TGTGCCAGCAGTGACGGGACAGGGTATAGCACCTACGAGCAGTACTTC. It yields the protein CASSDGTGYSTYEQYF.

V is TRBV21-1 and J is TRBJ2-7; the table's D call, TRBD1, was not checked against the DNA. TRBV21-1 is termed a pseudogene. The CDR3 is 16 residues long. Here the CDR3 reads CASSYRQGASSYEQYF. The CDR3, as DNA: TGTGCCAGCAGCTATCGACAGGGGGCTAGCTCCTACGAGCAGTACTTC.